This T cell receptor beta chain was retrieved from a study of tumor and adjacent non-tumor tissue in lung cancer. About the research overall: Aged about 31 to 80 years, patients included fewer than 11 men and roughly five women with stage I to III disease.

For this clonotype: The antigen is undetermined. Compared with germline, one end of the junction differs, possibly owing to a read error.

The germline gives CDR1 DFQATT, CDR2 SNEGSKA (reference sequence). The CDR3 spans 15 residues. Findings of the study overall: Normal lung showed higher cumulative top 100 clone frequency than tumor.

RNA was extracted from bulk tissue without any cell sorting. More than 3 cm separated this lung sample from the edge of the tumor. TCRbeta libraries were built with three rounds of nested PCR, modified from ARM-PCR. TCRdb re-derived calls from the multiplex PCR reads in MiXCR, one entry per CDR3 protein. Found here are 80,000 to 100,000 distinct CDR3 sequences, approximately 80% of them singletons; the top ten hold 30%. Sequencing input: distant non-tumor lung tissue. The chain combines TRBV20-1 with TRBJ2-2; 7 bases align to TRBD2. The clonotype was recovered from a man aged 55 to 70 with small cell lung cancer. DNA for the CDR3: TGCAGTGCTAGCAGGACGGGAGGTGCGGTAGGAGAGCTATTTTTT. Amino acids: CSASRTGGAVGELFF.